Below, 23 T cell receptor beta chains from the same sample are listed, as sequenced in a study of T cell clonality in common variable immunodeficiency (dated by TCRdb to between 2015 and 2017). Preparation of the library involved the immunoSEQ multiplex PCR assay. TCRdb carries this immuneACCESS record with in-frame sequences only. Its versions omit some clonotypes, under half of them owing to an unresolved V gene in the studies checked, with the rest unexplained. In this sample, tens of thousands of clones appear, none counted once only. Clones ranked in the top ten supply around 3.3% of the sample. The specimen was peripheral blood mononuclear cells. Every receptor here comes from a person aged 18 to 75 in good health.

This clone came up many times. The sequence runs out 3 residues before the end of the CDR3; the remainder is reconstructed from the germline J gene. The chain is built from TRBV20-1 and TRBJ2-1, with 7 bases fitting TRBD2. The germline V gene has CDR1 DFQATT and CDR2 SNEGSKA (reference sequence). With 2 bases clipped from V and 7 bases from J, the junction kept 17 bases outside the gene matches. The CDR3 covers 17 residues. The chain's CDR3 is CSARPPLSSGGINEQFF. CDR3 DNA (partial): TGCAGTGCTAGACCACCCCTCTCTAGCGGAGGAATTAATGAG.

In this sample, this clone turned up many times. The missing CDR3 end, 3 residues past where the read stops, is filled in from the germline J gene. The J gene is TRBJ2-7, the V gene TRBV29-1; possible D gene TRBD1, 5 bases. Germline V lookup: CDR1 SQVTM, CDR2 ANQGSEA. This CDR3 comprises 12 residues. Deletions cut 1 base from V and 3 bases from J, with 7 bases between. The CDR3 is CSVEVQGYEQYF. CDR3 DNA, as far as it was read: TGCAGCGTTGAAGTGCAGGGCTACGAG.

There are many counts of this clone. The CDR3: CASSEGGASTQYF. The sequenced part of the CDR3 DNA is TGTGCCAGTAGTGAAGGTGGGGCATCTACG. V is TRBV19 and J is TRBJ2-3; maybe TRBD1 (5 bases). The read ends 3 residues shy of where the CDR3 ends; the end is completed using the germline J gene. Germline assignment: CDR1 LNHDA and CDR2 SQIVND (reference sequence). The CDR3 has 13 residues. Trimming left V 5 bases short and J 8 bases short, with 14 bases between.

This clone was picked up many times. Read sequence stops 3 residues before the CDR3 end, and the germline J gene provides the missing end. This rearrangement joins TRBV18 to TRBJ2-5, with 8 bases aligning to TRBD1. After removal of 4 bases from V and 1 base from J, the junction contained 2 bases not matched to a gene. Germline CDR1 and CDR2: KGHSH and LQKENI. The CDR3 length is 14 residues. The sequenced CDR3 bases are TGTGCCAGCTCACTAGGGACAGGCCAAGAGACC. This encodes CASSLGTGQET. The entire CDR3 reads CASSLGTGQETQYF.

This clone has ten or more counts. Read data end 3 residues before the CDR3 end; the end is taken from the germline J gene. The chain joins TRBV5-1 to TRBJ2-2, with 8 bases matching TRBD2. Losses at the gene ends were 4 bases for V and 4 bases for J; bases not matched to a gene: 9. The germline gives CDR1 SGHRS, CDR2 YFSETQ. The CDR3 has 16 residues. The sequenced part of the CDR3 DNA is TGCGCCAGCAGCCCCCTGACTAGCGAGCTCACCGGGGAG. Its protein product is CASSPLTSELTGE. The complete CDR3 protein is CASSPLTSELTGELFF. The variable domain in full, with the rest retrieved from reference TRBV5-1 and TRBJ2-2, is KAGVTQTPRYLIKTRGQQVTLSCSPISGHRSVSWYQQTPGQGLQFLFEYFSETQRNKGNFPGRFSGRQFSNSRSEMNVSTLELGDSALYLCASSPLTSELTGELFFGEGSRLTVL.

This clone was detected ten times or more. The CDR3 is cut off 3 residues early in the read; its end comes from the germline J gene. The J gene is TRBJ2-1, the V gene TRBV5-5; D remains ambiguous. V dropped 6 bases and J dropped 3 bases, with 16 bases sitting between them. This CDR3 comprises 15 residues. Germline V gene sequence: CDR1 SGHKS, CDR2 YYEKEE (reference sequence). CDR3 amino acids: CASTLFYKGYNEQFF. The covered CDR3 bases are TGTGCCAGCACCCTTTTTTACAAGGGCTACAATGAG.

This clone was counted at least ten times. The read is 3 residues too short to cover the CDR3 end, so that end is filled in from the germline J gene. The chain joins TRBV5-1 to TRBJ1-2; D remains ambiguous. V lost 0 bases to trimming and J lost 2 bases, with 11 bases between them. This CDR3 has 15 residues. From germline, CDR1 is SGHRS and CDR2 YFSETQ. The DNA read from the CDR3 is TGCGCCAGCAGCTTGGAAGTTGGCGGAAACTATGGC. Its protein is CASSLEVGGNYG. The complete CDR3 protein is CASSLEVGGNYGYTF.

This clone occurred many times. From the germline J gene comes the end of the CDR3, since the read stops 3 residues before it. The chain carries TRBV20-1 and TRBJ2-1; 9 positions match TRBD1. V lost 4 bases, J lost 4 bases, and 8 bases stayed unmatched. CDR3 length equals 15 residues. Germline CDR1 and CDR2: DFQATT and SNEGSKA (reference sequence). The CDR3 here is CSAITRDRAYNEQFF. Partial CDR3 DNA: TGCAGTGCTATCACACGGGACAGGGCTTACAATGAG.

In its sample, this clone was seen many times. The read terminates 3 residues ahead of where the CDR3 ends, so the germline J gene completes it. V is TRBV20-1 and J is TRBJ1-1; tentatively, D is TRBD1 (6 bases). The germline CDR1 and CDR2 sequences are DFQATT and SNEGSKA (reference sequence). Trimming took 3 bases from V and 5 from J, leaving 16 bases between them. CDR3 length: 14 residues. The sequenced part of the CDR3 DNA is TGCAGTGCTAGGGGAGAACAGGGATATACTGAA. Its protein product is CSARGEQGYTE. The CDR3 in its entirety is CSARGEQGYTEAFF.

This clone was observed at least ten times. The read finishes 3 residues shy of the CDR3 end, and the germline J gene is used to complete it. The V and J genes are TRBV20-1 and TRBJ1-2, with D possibly matching TRBD1 (5 bases). The germline CDR1 and CDR2 sequences are DFQATT and SNEGSKA (reference sequence). V was pared by 1 base and J by 2 bases, with 20 bases between. CDR3 size: 17 residues. CDR3 sequence: CSARVRGNRPSNYGYTF. The sequenced part of the CDR3 DNA is TGCAGTGCTAGAGTTCGGGGGAACCGGCCCTCAAACTATGGC.

With respect to this clone: The read terminates 3 residues ahead of where the CDR3 ends, so the germline J gene completes it. The V and J genes are TRBV18 and TRBJ2-7, with D possibly matching TRBD1 (6 bases). Germline assignment: CDR1 KGHSH and CDR2 LQKENI. This CDR3 is built from 14 residues. The V end lost 6 bases, the J end lost 2 bases, and 14 bases lay between the germline ends. The covered CDR3 bases are TGTGCCAGCTCCTCAACAGGGCCTCCCTACGAG. Its protein is CASSSTGPPYE. The whole CDR3 reads CASSSTGPPYEQYF.

There are many counts of this clone. The read stops 3 residues short of the end of the CDR3; the missing end is completed from the germline J gene. The J gene is TRBJ2-5, the V gene TRBV2, with D perhaps TRBD1 (5 bases). Trimming cost V 7 bases and J 5 bases, with 20 bases left between them. The CDR3 consists of 15 residues. Germline CDR1 SNHLY, CDR2 FYNNEI. The CDR3 is CASKRGGAQQETQYF. Incomplete CDR3 DNA: TGTGCCAGCAAAAGGGGTGGGGCCCAACAGGAGACC.

Ten or more counts support this clone. The sequenced fragment ends 3 residues before the CDR3 boundary, so the rest is inferred from the germline J gene. The gene calls are TRBV2 and TRBJ1-1, with D possibly being TRBD1 (6 bases). This CDR3 is 14 amino acids long. Trimming pared 6 bases from V and 3 bases from J, leaving 14 bases between. Germline CDR1 SNHLY, CDR2 FYNNEI. The CDR3 DNA, read in part, is TGTGCCAGCAGCTCACAGGGTTTCGACACTGAA. It yields the protein CASSSQGFDTE. The CDR3 reads in full as CASSSQGFDTEAFF.

The sequenced CDR3 bases are TGTGCCAGCAGCCGACAGGCGGACACCGGGGAG. The encoded protein is CASSRQADTGE. The entire CDR3 reads CASSRQADTGELFF. The genes are TRBV7-9 and TRBJ2-2; D might be TRBD1 (6 bases). The DNA ends 3 residues before the CDR3 does, and the rest of the CDR3 is filled in from the germline J gene. CDR3 length: 14 residues. Looked up from germline, CDR1 is SEHNR and CDR2 is FQNEAQ (reference sequence). Trimming left V 5 bases short and J 3 bases short, with 10 bases between. Full variable domain (outside the CDR3, taken from reference TRBV7-9 and TRBJ2-2): DTGVSQNPRHKITKRGQNVTFRCDPISEHNRLYWYRQTLGQGPEFLTYFQNEAQLEKSRLLSDRFSAERPKGSFSTLEIQRTEQGDSAMYLCASSRQADTGELFFGEGSRLTVL.

This clone was picked up many times. The DNA ends 3 residues before the CDR3 does, and the rest of the CDR3 is filled in from the germline J gene. This chain links TRBV5-6 with TRBJ2-1; 8 positions agree with TRBD2. CDR3 length: 15 residues. The germline V gene encodes CDR1 SGHDT and CDR2 YYEEEE. V lost 2 bases, J lost 2 bases, and 3 bases stayed unmatched. The CDR3 sequence: CASSLKAGAYNEQFF. The DNA read from the CDR3 is TGTGCCAGCAGCTTAAAAGCGGGAGCCTACAATGAG. Full variable domain (remainder filled in from reference TRBV5-6 and TRBJ2-1): DAGVTQSPTHLIKTRGQQVTLRCSPKSGHDTVSWYQQALGQGPQFIFQYYEEEERQRGNFPDRFSGHQFPNYSSELNVNALLLGDSALYLCASSLKAGAYNEQFFGPGTRLTVL.

This clone turned up a few times. The read ends 3 residues before the CDR3 terminus; that terminus is restored from the germline J gene. This chain uses TRBV7-2 with TRBJ1-4, with unresolved D. The CDR3 sequence is 15 residues long. Germline CDR1 reads SGHTA; CDR2 reads FQGNSA. Here the CDR3 reads CASSLLGGPSSPLFF. The sequenced part of the CDR3 DNA is TGTGCCAGCAGCTTGTTAGGCGGTCCTAGTTCACCA.

This clone was seen many times. Read data end 3 residues before the CDR3 end; the end is taken from the germline J gene. The chain recombines TRBV6-1 with TRBJ1-2; 8 bases align to TRBD1. Trimming cost V 2 bases and J 4 bases; bases outside gene matches: 0. CDR3 length: 13 residues. In germline, CDR1 is MNHNS, CDR2 SASEGT. The part of the CDR3 DNA that was read is TGTGCCAGCAGTGAACAGGGGGCCTATGGC. Its protein is CASSEQGAYG. The whole CDR3 protein is CASSEQGAYGYTF.

This clone occurred many times. The read gets to within 3 residues of the CDR3 end, and the germline J gene fills in the rest. The chain joins TRBV20-1 to TRBJ1-5, with a possible D match to TRBD1 (5 bases). The CDR3 totals 14 residues. Germline V lookup: CDR1 DFQATT, CDR2 SNEGSKA (reference sequence). V was trimmed by 3 bases and J by 6 bases, leaving 15 bases between them. This CDR3 is CSASRGGSGQPQHF. Partial CDR3 DNA: TGCAGTGCTAGTCGGGGGGGTTCGGGTCAGCCC.

This clone was recorded at least ten times. From the germline J gene comes the end of the CDR3, since the read stops 3 residues before it. The genes are TRBV19 and TRBJ2-1, with TRBD2 identical over 10 bases. There are 15 residues in the CDR3. CDR1 and CDR2 (germline): LNHDA, SQIVND (reference sequence). Trimming at V came to 5 bases and at J to 7 bases, leaving 8 bases not matched to a gene. CDR3 DNA, as far as it was read: TGTGCCAGTAGTCCTCCGGGACTAGCGAAGAATGAG. Translating gives CASSPPGLAKNE. The full-length CDR3 reads as CASSPPGLAKNEQFF.

This clone was seen repeatedly, ten times or more. The CDR3 region is CSARDPGGGTLSYEQYF. CDR3 bases read: TGCAGTGCTAGAGATCCAGGCGGGGGAACTTTATCTTACGAG. J is TRBJ2-7 and V is TRBV20-1; the match to TRBD2 covers 7 bases. Read coverage stops 3 residues before the CDR3 terminus; the germline J gene supplies the remainder. Germline trimming cut 0 bases from V and 4 bases from J; bases unmatched to any gene: 15. Germline V gives CDR1 DFQATT, CDR2 SNEGSKA (reference sequence). CDR3 size: 17 residues.

This clone has at least ten counts. The observed sequence ends 3 residues before the CDR3 terminus, with the missing tail filled in from the germline J gene. The rearrangement uses TRBV30 and TRBJ2-3; the match to TRBD2 covers 8 bases. Germline CDR1 is GTSNPN and CDR2 is SVGIG (reference sequence). With V trimmed by 5 bases and J by 1 base, 2 bases remained unmatched. This CDR3 has 13 amino acids. The CDR3 bases that were read are TGTGCCTGGCTAGCGGGCGGCACAGATACG. This sequence encodes CAWLAGGTDT. The full CDR3 protein reads CAWLAGGTDTQYF.

In regard to this clone: The missing CDR3 end, 3 residues past where the read stops, is filled in from the germline J gene. The chain couples TRBV7-9 to TRBJ2-7, with D possibly TRBD2 on 5 matching bases. Germline V gene lookup returns CDR1 SEHNR and CDR2 FQNEAQ (reference sequence). The CDR3 has 15 residues. V lost 5 bases and J 6 bases, leaving 20 bases between the germline ends. The CDR3 DNA, read in part, is TGTGCCAGCAGCCGGTTCGGGGTTCTGCTTGGCGAG. Protein product: CASSRFGVLLGE. The CDR3 reads in full as CASSRFGVLLGEQYF.

This clone was counted between two and nine times. The part of the CDR3 DNA that was read is TGTGCCAGCTCACCAAATCTACCAGGGAATCAGCCC. Protein: CASSPNLPGNQP. The whole CDR3 region reads CASSPNLPGNQPQHF. V gene TRBV18 combines with J gene TRBJ1-5; possibly TRBD1 for D (5 bases). Coverage ceases 3 residues before the CDR3 finishes, and the germline J gene fills in the end. V lost 2 bases and J lost 4, with 12 bases in between. This CDR3 spans 15 amino acids. The germline V gene has CDR1 KGHSH and CDR2 LQKENI. Full variable domain (outside the CDR3, taken from reference TRBV18 and TRBJ1-5): NAGVMQNPRHLVRRRGQEARLRCSPMKGHSHVYWYRQLPEEGLKFMVYLQKENIIDESGMPKERFSAEFPKEGPSILRIQQVVRGDSAAYFCASSPNLPGNQPQHFGDGTRLSIL.